This T cell receptor (beta chain) comes out of a study of graft-versus-host responses after intestinal transplantation. As for the study in general: In this cohort, recipients had multivisceral, liver-intestinal, or isolated intestinal transplants.

Study-level results: The authors found GvH clones in recipient marrow, some appearing first in ileum or blood. High graft-versus-host to host-versus-graft clonal ratios were seen in allografts of patients with graft-donor T cell macrochimerism.

Using immunoSEQ multiplex PCR, the repertoire was profiled, and TCRdb retains in-frame clones only, with some absent. The profile shows about 61,000 clones, approximately 94% of them singletons. Germline-derived CDR1 and CDR2 are SGHTA and FQGTGA. The CDR3 is 13 amino acids. As concerns this clone: Its antigen is not known. The junction departs from germline at one end; a sequencing error may be responsible.

The input for sequencing was unstimulated CD4+ T cells sorted from spleen or lymph node cells, taken before transplant. The chain employs TRBV7-3 and TRBJ2-2, with D perhaps TRBD2 (5 bases). The clonotype originates from a human donor who was the organ donor for an intestinal transplant. The CDR3 is CASSLTRSRELFF. In DNA form, the CDR3 reads TGTGCCAGCAGCCTAACTAGATCTCGGGAGCTGTTTTTT.